This T cell receptor (beta chain) was found in a study of blood T cells in healthy people across ages. This CDR3 is built from 16 residues. CDR1 and CDR2 (germline): SGHRS, YFSETQ. The V end was cut by 0 bases, the J end by 9 bases, with 19 bases between. A sample-barcoded 5' primer and a J-beta primer mix were used in a second PCR of about 7 to 12 cycles. From the 5' RACE reads, TCRdb called clonotypes with MiXCR, one entry per CDR3 protein. The data show roughly 1.7 million distinct CDR3 sequences, roughly 32% seen once. The receptor was derived from a woman under 40 in good health. The sequenced sample was blood. The rearrangement joins TRBV5-1 to TRBJ2-1; D may be TRBD1 or TRBD2 (7 bases each). CDR3 sequence (DNA): TGCGCCAGCAGCTTGGAGGCGGGAGCAGGGGGAGGTGAGCAGTTCTTC. This encodes CASSLEAGAGGGEQFF.